A selection of T cell receptor beta chains follows, all from one sample in a study of cytomegalovirus exposure and HLA in healthy donors. Method: immunoSEQ multiplex PCR; TCRdb's copy keeps in-frame clones and lacks some. The table shows some 260,000 clones, with roughly 91% occurring only once. Sequences were obtained from PBMCs. Receptor source: a woman aged 25 to 39 in good health and CMV-seronegative. Both conserved end residues are part of each CDR3. A D gene is named only where the DNA matches it firmly. Not every row has a clone size; where given, it reads once, few, many or a size class.

clone size,J gene,V gene,D gene,CDR3 protein,CDR3 DNA
NA,TRBJ2-7,TRBV11-3,TRBD1,CASSPQQGALTSYEQYF,TGTGCCAGCAGCCCCCAACAGGGGGCCCTTACCTCCTACGAGCAGTACTTC
NA,TRBJ2-7,TRBV29-1,TRBD2,CTPPGLAGAGFGYEQYF,TGCACCCCCCCGGGACTAGCGGGAGCTGGGTTTGGGTACGAGCAGTACTTC
NA,TRBJ1-2,TRBV5-1,TRBD1,CASSLAGQGANGYTF,TGCGCCAGCAGCTTGGCGGGACAGGGGGCGAATGGCTACACCTTC
NA,TRBJ2-1,TRBV27,TRBD1,CASSPPGGPGGAPGNEQFF,TGTGCCAGCAGTCCCCCAGGGGGCCCAGGAGGAGCCCCTGGAAATGAGCAGTTCTTC
NA,TRBJ2-7,TRBV7-8,NA,CASSLKSYEQYF,TGTGCCAGCAGCCTAAAAAGCTACGAGCAGTACTTC
NA,TRBJ1-5,TRBV2,NA,CASSQGSNQPQHF,TGTGCCAGCAGTCAGGGGAGCAATCAGCCCCAGCATTTT
NA,TRBJ2-7,TRBV28,NA,CASSPGSYEQYF,TGTGCCAGCAGTCCCGGGTCCTACGAGCAGTACTTC
NA,TRBJ2-7,TRBV6-5,NA,CASSSPFFYEQYF,TGTGCCAGCAGTTCCCCTTTCTTCTACGAGCAGTACTTC
NA,TRBJ1-1,TRBV11-3,TRBD1,CASSYRTGGTEAFF,TGTGCCAGCAGCTATAGGACAGGGGGCACTGAAGCTTTCTTT
NA,TRBJ2-5,TRBV6-6,NA,CASARVQETQYF,TGTGCCAGCGCCAGGGTTCAAGAGACCCAGTACTTC
NA,TRBJ1-2,TRBV28,TRBD1,CASSQGGHYGYTF,TGTGCCAGCAGCCAGGGGGGCCACTATGGCTACACCTTC
NA,TRBJ2-7,TRBV10-2,NA,CASSPDHSYEQYF,TGCGCCAGCAGCCCCGACCACTCCTACGAGCAGTACTTC
NA,TRBJ2-7,TRBV14,NA,CASSQFGTFYEQYF,TGTGCCAGCAGCCAATTCGGGACTTTCTACGAGCAGTACTTC
NA,TRBJ2-1,TRBV29-1,TRBD1,CSVENRGTYNEQFF,TGCAGCGTTGAAAACAGGGGTACCTACAATGAGCAGTTCTTC
once,TRBJ2-7,TRBV21-1,NA,CASSKQRQEDYEQYF,TGTGCCAGCAGCAAACAAAGACAGGAGGACTACGAGCAGTACTTC
few,TRBJ2-1,TRBV7-6,TRBD2,CASSSPTSGGNNEQFF,TGTGCCAGCAGCTCGCCTACTAGCGGAGGTAACAATGAGCAGTTCTTC
NA,TRBJ2-3,TRBV27,NA,CASSWGRGDTQYF,TGTGCCAGCAGTTGGGGACGGGGAGATACGCAGTATTTT
NA,TRBJ2-7,TRBV10-3,NA,CATLDSLYEQYF,TGTGCCACCCTCGACAGCCTCTACGAGCAGTACTTC
once,TRBJ2-3,TRBV6-1,NA,CASRTPSTDTQYF,TGTGCCAGCAGGACCCCTAGCACAGATACGCAGTATTTT
NA,TRBJ2-7,TRBV5-1,TRBD2,CASSWTIGLAGYEQYF,TGCGCCAGCAGCTGGACTATAGGACTAGCGGGATACGAGCAGTACTTC
NA,TRBJ2-7,TRBV27,NA,CASSLSWGTAYEQYF,TGTGCCAGCAGTTTATCGTGGGGGACCGCCTACGAGCAGTACTTC
NA,TRBJ2-7,TRBV28,NA,CASSSLTYEQYF,TGTGCCAGCAGTTCCCTGACCTACGAGCAGTACTTC
NA,TRBJ2-3,TRBV27,TRBD2,CASSEPLLAGSTDTQYF,TGTGCCAGCAGTGAGCCCCTACTAGCGGGGTCCACAGATACGCAGTATTTT
once,TRBJ2-2,TRBV27,NA,CASSLREGARTGELFF,TGTGCCAGCAGTTTACGGGAGGGGGCCCGTACCGGGGAGCTGTTTTTT
NA,TRBJ2-6,TRBV27,NA,CASSLRSLSSGANVLTF,TGTGCCAGCAGTTTAAGGTCTCTTAGCTCTGGGGCCAACGTCCTGACTTTC
NA,TRBJ2-1,TRBV9,NA,CASSSRSYNEQFF,TGTGCCAGCAGCTCCCGATCCTACAATGAGCAGTTCTTC
NA,TRBJ2-3,TRBV5-4,NA,CASSERGGSSTDTQYF,TGTGCCAGCAGCGAAAGGGGGGGATCTAGCACAGATACGCAGTATTTT
NA,TRBJ2-5,TRBV4-3,NA,CASSQDPQGGTETQYF,TGCGCCAGCAGCCAAGATCCCCAGGGGGGAACAGAGACCCAGTACTTC